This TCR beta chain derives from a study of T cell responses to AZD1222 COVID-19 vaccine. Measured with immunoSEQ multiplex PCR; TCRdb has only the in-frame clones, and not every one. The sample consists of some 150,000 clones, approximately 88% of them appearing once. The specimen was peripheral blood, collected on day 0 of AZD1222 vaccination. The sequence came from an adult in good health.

CDR3 sequence: CASSYPSRLAGLTGELFF. CDR3 DNA sequence: TGTGCCAGCAGTTACCCCTCACGACTAGCGGGGCTCACCGGGGAGCTGTTTTTT. The J gene is TRBJ2-2, the V gene TRBV6-2 or TRBV6-3, with 11 positions matching TRBD2. In germline, CDR1 is MNHEY, CDR2 SVGEGT. V dropped 2 bases and J dropped 4; count of bases not matched to a gene: 9. The CDR3 runs to 18 residues.